Listed here are 3 T cell receptor beta chains from one sample, sequenced in a study of tumor-infiltrating lymphocytes in glioblastoma multiforme. TCRB libraries came from RNA via three nested multiplex PCR rounds. TCRdb recomputed calls from the multiplex PCR reads with MiXCR, one row per CDR3 protein. This table has 20,000 or so distinct CDR3 sequences, 65% to 80% appearing once. Sequencing was done on a sample of peripheral blood. The receptors were sampled from a male donor with glioblastoma.

This sequence joins TRBV11-2 and TRBJ2-1; weak D call: TRBD2 (6 bases). CDR1 and CDR2 (germline): SGHAT, FQNNGV. The CDR3 has 16 amino acids. V lost 3 bases and J lost 5, with 17 bases in between. The CDR3 region is CASSLLNSGSHNEQFF. The CDR3 nucleotides are TGTGCCAGCAGCTTGCTCAATAGCGGTTCTCACAATGAGCAGTTCTTC.

Relative to its sample, this clonotype is large. This sequence joins TRBV11-2 and TRBJ2-1; no firm D call. CDR1 and CDR2 (germline): SGHAT, FQNNGV. Trimming cost V 1 base and J 4 bases, with 2 bases left between them. The CDR3 covers 12 residues. The CDR3 loop reads CASSLGYNEQFF. The CDR3 coding sequence is TGTGCCAGCAGCTTAGGTTACAATGAGCAGTTCTTC.

Regarding this clonotype: A much larger clone sits a single nucleotide away, making a read error possible. The V call is TRBV12-3 or TRBV12-4, the J call TRBJ2-7; D might be TRBD1 (5 bases). The CDR3 length is 15 residues. CDR3 in DNA: TGTGCCAGCGGTTTAGGGGCAGGGTACACCTACGAGCAGTACTTC. It translates to CASGLGAGYTYEQYF.